The present TCR beta chain was sequenced within a study of T cell repertoires in cytomegalovirus infection. At the level of the study: From public TCR beta signatures came an indication of both CMV infection and matching HLA type. The study, taken as a whole, reports: Carriage of CMV together with the relevant HLA was identifiable through cumulative public TCR beta family frequency.

TCRdb re-derived calls from the reads in MiXCR, one entry per CDR3 protein. The sample has hundreds of thousands of distinct CDR3 sequences; around 30% are singletons. Of note for this clonotype: The antigen remains undetermined.

The sample was cultured CD8+ T cells from PBMCs, taken from culture after CMV antigen stimulation. This TCR was sampled from a human donor in good health (CMV status not recorded). Some clones in this sample may be carry-over from other donors' samples.

CDR3 DNA: TGTGCCAGCAGTACCCTTGAGCGACTGCCCTACGAGCAGTACTTC. Protein sequence: CASSTLERLPYEQYF. The chain couples TRBV6-6 to TRBJ2-7; D is ambiguous. CDR3 length: 15 amino acids. The V and J ends lost 5 bases and 2 bases respectively, with 16 bases between them. Looked up from germline, CDR1 is MNHNY and CDR2 is SVGAGI (reference sequence).